Listed below are T cell receptor beta chains from one sample, sequenced in a study of shared clonotypes between healthy human individuals. The repertoire was sequenced with immunoSEQ multiplex PCR; TCRdb's copy has only in-frame clones and lacks some. The table lists millions of clones, 90% to 95% of them singletons. The sample comprised naive CD8+ T cells from PBMCs. Receptor source: a man aged 18 to 30 in good health. Some clones in this sample may be carry-over from other donors' samples. Each CDR3 is given with its conserved first and last residue. A D gene is named only where the DNA matches it firmly. Clone size is stated in some rows and not others, as once, few, many or a class when expanded.

TRBV27	once	TRBJ1-5	-	CASSLFPRDKHSNQPQHF	TGTGCCAGCAGTCTCTTCCCCCGGGACAAACATAGCAATCAGCCCCAGCATTTT
TRBV30	-	TRBJ1-1	TRBD1	CAWSSTGTGIMNTEAFF	TGTGCCTGGAGTTCAACCGGGACAGGGATCATGAACACTGAAGCTTTCTTT
TRBV10-3	-	TRBJ2-1	-	CAISEGQIYEQFF	TGTGCCATCAGTGAAGGGCAGATCTATGAGCAGTTCTTC
TRBV13	-	TRBJ2-2	TRBD2	CASSYIELTSGRDTGELFF	TGTGCCAGCAGCTATATAGAACTCACTAGCGGGAGGGACACCGGGGAGCTGTTTTTT
TRBV28	-	TRBJ2-7	-	CASSPLRAGMTYEQYF	TGTGCCAGCAGTCCTCTAAGAGCCGGGATGACCTACGAGCAGTACTTC
TRBV28	-	TRBJ2-1	-	CASSLRRDYNEQFF	TGTGCCAGCAGTTTAAGGCGGGACTACAATGAGCAGTTCTTC
TRBV11-2	once	TRBJ1-2	-	CASSLDFGGLGYTF	TGTGCCAGCAGCTTAGATTTCGGGGGACTCGGCTACACCTTC
TRBV5-4	-	TRBJ1-4	-	CASSDRDLNEKLFF	TGTGCCAGCAGCGACCGGGACCTTAATGAAAAACTGTTTTTT
TRBV7-9	-	TRBJ2-7	-	CASSRDGSYEQYF	TGTGCCAGCAGCCGGGACGGTTCCTACGAGCAGTACTTC
TRBV7-2	once	TRBJ1-3	TRBD1	CASSAGGVAGNTIYF	TGTGCCAGCAGCGCAGGGGGCGTCGCTGGAAACACCATATATTTT
TRBV29-1	-	TRBJ1-2	TRBD1	CSVVDRVAVGYTF	TGCAGCGTTGTCGACAGGGTGGCGGTTGGCTACACCTTC
TRBV28	-	TRBJ1-5	TRBD1	CASSLPQGALMAQHF	TGTGCCAGCAGTTTGCCACAGGGGGCCCTAATGGCCCAGCATTTT
TRBV7-8	-	TRBJ1-2	TRBD1	CASSLSGSTGPHGYTF	TGTGCCAGCAGCTTAAGTGGTTCGACAGGGCCTCATGGCTACACCTTC
TRBV30	-	TRBJ2-2	-	CAWSQGGFTGELFF	TGTGCCTGGAGCCAGGGGGGCTTCACCGGGGAGCTGTTTTTT
TRBV19	-	TRBJ2-3	TRBD2	CASSVTSGYSDTQYF	TGTGCCAGTAGTGTGACTAGCGGGTACTCAGATACGCAGTATTTT
TRBV19	-	TRBJ2-5	TRBD1	CASTSRDRGGETQYF	TGTGCCAGTACGAGCCGGGACAGGGGAGGAGAGACCCAGTACTTC
TRBV7-8	once	TRBJ2-5	-	CASRAMRTPLETQYF	TGTGCCAGCAGAGCTATGAGGACCCCTTTGGAGACCCAGTACTTC
TRBV9	-	TRBJ2-1	TRBD1	CASSIRLDRTGPTNYNEQFF	TGTGCCAGCAGCATACGCCTGGACAGGACCGGACCTACAAACTACAATGAGCAGTTCTTC
TRBV27	-	TRBJ1-2	-	CASSFRDYRDPYGYTF	TGTGCCAGCAGTTTTCGGGACTACAGGGACCCCTATGGCTACACCTTC
TRBV7-9	-	TRBJ2-3	-	CASSFRADTQYF	TGTGCCAGCAGCTTCAGGGCAGATACGCAGTATTTT
TRBV11-2	once	TRBJ1-3	TRBD1	CASSFDRDRGGNTIYF	TGTGCCAGCAGCTTCGACAGGGACCGGGGAGGAAACACCATATATTTT
TRBV28	-	TRBJ2-3	-	CASSWGTQRGDTQYF	TGTGCCAGCAGTTGGGGAACCCAACGGGGAGATACGCAGTATTTT
TRBV12-5	-	TRBJ2-3	-	CASGSSTPLGGFRDTQYF	TGTGCTAGTGGGTCTTCGACCCCCCTTGGGGGGTTTCGAGATACGCAGTATTTT
TRBV9	-	TRBJ1-1	TRBD1	CASSPPRGPNTEAFF	TGTGCCAGCAGCCCTCCGAGGGGGCCCAACACTGAAGCTTTCTTT
TRBV28	-	TRBJ2-7	-	CASSSVGQSYEQYF	TGTGCCAGCAGTTCTGTAGGACAGTCCTACGAGCAGTACTTC
TRBV4-1	-	TRBJ1-5	TRBD1	CASSHHQGASNQPQHF	TGCGCCAGCAGCCATCACCAGGGGGCGAGCAATCAGCCCCAGCATTTT
TRBV6-6	-	TRBJ2-7	TRBD1	CASSYGLTGVYYEQYF	TGTGCCAGCAGTTACGGGTTGACAGGGGTTTACTACGAGCAGTACTTC
TRBV5-1	-	TRBJ2-7	TRBD2	CASSLGASGSGEQYF	TGCGCCAGCAGCTTGGGGGCTAGCGGGAGTGGCGAGCAGTACTTC
TRBV27	-	TRBJ1-1	-	CASSTRQHMNTEAFF	TGTGCCAGCAGTACAAGACAGCACATGAACACTGAAGCTTTCTTT
TRBV5-1	-	TRBJ2-3	TRBD2	CASSKGLLTSTDTQYF	TGCGCCAGCAGCAAGGGACTACTCACTAGCACAGATACGCAGTATTTT
TRBV9	-	TRBJ2-7	-	CASSVGGFHEQYF	TGTGCCAGCAGCGTAGGCGGGTTTCACGAGCAGTACTTC
TRBV29-1	-	TRBJ1-2	-	CSVLDRKLPRANYGYTF	TGCAGCGTCTTGGACAGAAAACTCCCCCGAGCTAACTATGGCTACACCTTC
TRBV19	-	TRBJ2-1	TRBD2	CASSIDPPSGAISSYNEQFF	TGTGCCAGTAGTATAGATCCGCCTAGCGGGGCCATCAGCTCCTACAATGAGCAGTTCTTC
TRBV10-2	-	TRBJ2-1	-	CASSGDGGRINEQFF	TGCGCCAGCAGCGGAGATGGGGGACGGATCAATGAGCAGTTCTTC
TRBV11-2	-	TRBJ1-2	TRBD1	CASSSRDGDRGNYGYTF	TGTGCCAGCAGCTCGAGAGATGGGGACAGGGGGAACTATGGCTACACCTTC